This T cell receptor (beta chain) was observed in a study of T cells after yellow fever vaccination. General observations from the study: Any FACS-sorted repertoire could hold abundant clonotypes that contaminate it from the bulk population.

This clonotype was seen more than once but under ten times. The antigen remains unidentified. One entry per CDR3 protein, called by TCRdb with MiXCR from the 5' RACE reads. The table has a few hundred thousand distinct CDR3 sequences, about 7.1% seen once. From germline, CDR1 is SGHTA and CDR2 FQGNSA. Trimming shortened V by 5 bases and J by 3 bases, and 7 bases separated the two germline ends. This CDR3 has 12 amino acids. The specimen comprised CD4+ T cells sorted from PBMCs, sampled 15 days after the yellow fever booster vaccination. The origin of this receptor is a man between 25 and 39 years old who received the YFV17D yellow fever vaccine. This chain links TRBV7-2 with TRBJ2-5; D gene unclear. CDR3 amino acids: CASSPLKETQYF. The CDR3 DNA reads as TGTGCCAGCAGCCCTTTGAAAGAGACCCAGTACTTC. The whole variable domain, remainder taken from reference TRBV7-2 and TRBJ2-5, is GAGVSQSPSNKVTEKGKDVELRCDPISGHTALYWYRQSLGQGLEFLIYFQGNSAPDKSGLPSDRFSAERTGGSVSTLTIQRTQQEDSAVYLCASSPLKETQYFGPGTRLLVL.